A selection of T cell receptor beta chains follows, all from one sample in a study of blood T cell repertoires in COVID-19. TCRdb keeps only in-frame clones here, not all; method: immunoSEQ multiplex PCR. The sample has around 300,000 clones; approximately 92% are singletons. The specimen sequenced was PBMCs or T cells enriched from blood (not recorded which). The receptors were sampled from a woman between 18 and 29 years old who had recovered from COVID-19. Each CDR3 is given with its conserved first and last residue. The order of the fields is clone size, V gene, D gene, J gene, CDR3 DNA, CDR3 protein. A D gene is named only where the DNA matches it firmly. Clone size is shown for a subset of rows, as once, few, many or a class of expanded clone.

-,TRBV10-3,-,TRBJ1-4,TGTGCCATCAGTGTTACAGGATCTAATGAAAAACTGTTTTTT,CAISVTGSNEKLFF
-,TRBV5-6,-,TRBJ2-1,TGTGCCAGCAGCTTGGGCGGACAGAATGAGCAGTTCTTC,CASSLGGQNEQFF
few,TRBV25-1,-,TRBJ2-2,TGTGCCAGCAGTGAATATGGCAGGAACACCGGGGAGCTGTTTTTT,CASSEYGRNTGELFF
once,TRBV9,-,TRBJ1-5,TGTGCCAGCAGCGTAGAAGGACTGAACGGGCAGCCCCAGCATTTT,CASSVEGLNGQPQHF
-,TRBV3-1/TRBV3-2,-,TRBJ2-2,TGTGCCAGCAGCCTTCCAGGGTCCGGGGAGCTGTTTTTT,CASSLPGSGELFF
-,TRBV12-5,TRBD1,TRBJ1-4,TGTGCTAGTGGAACCGGGACAGCGAATGAAAAACTGTTTTTT,CASGTGTANEKLFF
-,TRBV7-9,-,TRBJ2-1,TGTGCCAGCAGCTCTCAATGGGGGGTTGGCTCCTACAATGAGCAGTTCTTC,CASSSQWGVGSYNEQFF
-,TRBV5-6,-,TRBJ2-1,TGTGCCAGCAGGGGGCGCGATGAGCAGTTCTTC,CASRGRDEQFF
-,TRBV3-1/TRBV3-2,-,TRBJ2-7,TGTGCCAGCAGCCAACGGTTCGGCTACGAGCAGTACTTC,CASSQRFGYEQYF
-,TRBV3-1/TRBV3-2,-,TRBJ1-1,TGTGCCAGCAGCCCAGTCACGAGTGACGGGGGAGAGGACACTGAAGCTTTCTTT,CASSPVTSDGGEDTEAFF
-,TRBV15,-,TRBJ2-2,TGTGCCACCAACCTGGGGAGGGGGGAGCTGTTTTTT,CATNLGRGELFF
-,TRBV19,TRBD2,TRBJ2-3,TGTGCCAGTAGTATAATCGGGGGGAGCACAGATACGCAGTATTTT,CASSIIGGSTDTQYF
-,TRBV30,-,TRBJ1-1,TGTGCCTGGAGGGGCAGCCCGAACACTGAAGCTTTCTTT,CAWRGSPNTEAFF
once,TRBV19,TRBD1,TRBJ1-5,TGTGCCAGTAGTCTAGGCCTCGGTACACAGGGGGGTAATCAGCCCCAGCATTTT,CASSLGLGTQGGNQPQHF
-,TRBV7-6,TRBD1,TRBJ1-4,TGTGCCAGCAGCTTAGCCATGCGACAGGGCAATGTAAAACTGTTTTTT,CASSLAMRQGNVKLFF
-,TRBV6-5,TRBD1,TRBJ1-1,TGTGCCAGCAGTAGGGACAGGCAGAACACTGAAGCTTTCTTT,CASSRDRQNTEAFF
-,TRBV11-2,-,TRBJ2-6,TGTGCCAGCAGCTCGGGTGCTGGTGGATTTGGGGCCAACGTCCTGACTTTC,CASSSGAGGFGANVLTF
-,TRBV15,-,TRBJ2-7,TGTGCCACCAGCAGAGAGATGGGCAGGGGAAGCGAGCAGTACTTC,CATSREMGRGSEQYF
few,TRBV5-1,-,TRBJ1-1,TGCGCCAGCAGCTGGACAGTGAACACTGAAGCTTTCTTT,CASSWTVNTEAFF
-,TRBV7-9,-,TRBJ1-2,TGTGCCAGCAGCTTAGAGACAGAAATCAGCACCTTC,CASSLETEISTF
-,TRBV28,-,TRBJ1-2,TGTGCCAGCAGTTTACTCCTCAACTATGGCTACACCTTC,CASSLLLNYGYTF
-,TRBV4-2,-,TRBJ1-6,TGTGCCAGCAGCCAAGGTTCGCAGGGATTCTCACCCCTCCACTTT,CASSQGSQGFSPLHF
-,TRBV5-1,TRBD1,TRBJ2-5,TGCGCCAGCAGCCCAAATCCACAGCTTTCGGAAGGACAGGGGGCACGGGAGACCCAGTACTTC,CASSPNPQLSEGQGARETQYF
few,TRBV27,-,TRBJ2-2,TGTGCCAGCAGTCCCCTCCCTTGGGGGCGGACCGGGGAGCTGTTTTTT,CASSPLPWGRTGELFF
few,TRBV5-1,-,TRBJ1-2,TGCGCCAGCAGTTCCGGGGGACATGGCTACACCTTC,CASSSGGHGYTF
-,TRBV5-4,-,TRBJ1-4,TGTGCCAGCAGCTTGGCCGGGGGAGGCCAGAATGAAAAACTGTTTTTT,CASSLAGGGQNEKLFF
-,TRBV3-1/TRBV3-2,TRBD1,TRBJ1-6,TGTGCCAGCAGCCTCCGGGACAGGGGCTTCTCACCCCTCCACTTT,CASSLRDRGFSPLHF
-,TRBV14,-,TRBJ1-4,TGTGCCAGCTCGGGATCGGGGGGTAATGAAAAACTGTTTTTT,CASSGSGGNEKLFF
-,TRBV27,TRBD2,TRBJ2-5,TGTGCCAGCAGGATAGCGGGGGGGCCGGAGACCCAGTACTTC,CASRIAGGPETQYF
-,TRBV27,-,TRBJ1-4,TGTGCCAGCAGTTCTCAGGGGAGAGAAAAACTGTTTTTT,CASSSQGREKLFF
-,TRBV10-3,TRBD2,TRBJ2-1,TGTGCCGTCGGCCCCGGGGGGGTCTACAATGAGCAGTTCTTC,CAVGPGGVYNEQFF
-,TRBV5-4,-,TRBJ2-7,TGTGCCAGCAGCTCCGGGACTGCCTACGAGCAGTACTTC,CASSSGTAYEQYF
-,TRBV2,-,TRBJ2-5,TGTGCCAGCAGTGACAGGACCCAGTACTTC,CASSDRTQYF
-,TRBV5-5,TRBD1,TRBJ1-5,TGTGCCAGCAGCTTAGGGACAGGGACGATGAGGCAGCCCCAGCATTTT,CASSLGTGTMRQPQHF
-,TRBV6-5,-,TRBJ2-3,TGTGCCAGCAGCCTCGGACAGAGCACAGATACGCAGTATTTT,CASSLGQSTDTQYF
-,TRBV12-3/TRBV12-4,-,TRBJ1-2,TGTGCCAGCAGTTTGACGAGGTCTGGCGGCTACACCTTC,CASSLTRSGGYTF
-,TRBV27,-,TRBJ1-6,TGTGCCAGCAGTTTCGGGATTTTTTCACCCCTCCACTTT,CASSFGIFSPLHF
-,TRBV10-3,-,TRBJ2-5,TGTGCCATCAAGGACAAGGGCAGTTTCTTAGGGGAGACCCAGTACTTC,CAIKDKGSFLGETQYF
-,TRBV5-1,-,TRBJ1-6,TGCGCCAGCAGCTCCGACAGTACTTATAATTCACCCCTCCACTTT,CASSSDSTYNSPLHF
-,TRBV12-3/TRBV12-4,-,TRBJ2-1,TGTGCCAGCAGTTCGGACAACTACAATGAGCAGTTCTTC,CASSSDNYNEQFF
-,TRBV25-1,-,TRBJ2-7,TGTGCCAGCAGTGATAAATACGAGCAGTACTTC,CASSDKYEQYF
-,TRBV5-1,TRBD1,TRBJ1-2,TGCGCCAGTCGGGTGGGGGACTTGGACAGGGTGTACGGCTACACCTTC,CASRVGDLDRVYGYTF
-,TRBV25-1,TRBD2,TRBJ2-1,TGTGCCAGCAGTGACCCTGGACTAGGACGGCGGGAGCAGTTCTTC,CASSDPGLGRREQFF
-,TRBV7-8,TRBD2,TRBJ2-1,TGTGCCAGCAGCTTAGCCTGGACTAGCGGGGATATTGATGAGCAGTTCTTC,CASSLAWTSGDIDEQFF
once,TRBV3-1/TRBV3-2,-,TRBJ1-5,TGTGCCAGCAGCCAAGCGTTCAGACCGCGGAATCAGCCCCAGCATTTT,CASSQAFRPRNQPQHF
-,TRBV10-3,-,TRBJ1-1,TGTGCCATCTCCCGGACAGACACTGAAGCTTTCTTT,CAISRTDTEAFF
-,TRBV27,TRBD2,TRBJ2-1,TGTGCCAGCAGCCTCGGGCTAGCGGGGGGCGAGAGCTCCTACAATGAGCAGTTCTTC,CASSLGLAGGESSYNEQFF
-,TRBV11-2,-,TRBJ1-1,TGTGCCAGCAGCTTAGAATTGGAGTCATCTGAAGCTTTCTTT,CASSLELESSEAFF
-,TRBV6-5,TRBD1,TRBJ2-1,TGTGCCAGCAGTTACGAGACAGGGGACTACAATGAGCAGTTCTTC,CASSYETGDYNEQFF
-,TRBV7-3,TRBD2,TRBJ2-1,TGTGCCAGCAGCCTAGCGGGGGGTTACAATGAGCAGTTCTTC,CASSLAGGYNEQFF
-,TRBV29-1,-,TRBJ1-2,TGCAGCGTTGCGATGGCAGGCCCCGGAGGCTACACCTTC,CSVAMAGPGGYTF
-,TRBV29-1,TRBD1,TRBJ1-2,TGCAGCGCCCTGGGGACAGGGACCTATGGCTACACCTTC,CSALGTGTYGYTF
-,TRBV28,TRBD1,TRBJ1-2,TGTGCCAGCAGTACCCGTCCGACAGGGGGCTATGGCTACACCTTC,CASSTRPTGGYGYTF
-,TRBV7-2,-,TRBJ1-1,TGTGCCAGCAGCTTAGTTTCCGGGCGGGACACTGAAGCTTTCTTT,CASSLVSGRDTEAFF
-,TRBV28,TRBD2,TRBJ2-1,TGTGCCAGCAGTTTAATGAGGACTAGCGGGAGAGACGGTGAGCAGTTCTTC,CASSLMRTSGRDGEQFF
-,TRBV9,-,TRBJ1-2,TGTGCCAGCAGCGTAGCGAGTTTATCTCCACCTCATGGCTACACCTTC,CASSVASLSPPHGYTF
-,TRBV20-1,-,TRBJ2-1,TGCAGCGGGGACTACAATGAGCAGTTCTTC,CSGDYNEQFF